Shown below are 23 T cell receptor beta chains from a single sample sequenced in a study of regulatory T cells in long-lasting Graves disease. Time point described: newly diagnosed GD, antithyroid drugs for less than 3 months. The TCR library was made from RNA that had been extracted from PBMCs in TRIzol. Sequencing libraries for TCR beta were prepared with iRepertoire HTBI primers and Arm-PCR of CDR3 regions. Via MiXCR, TCRdb re-called the multiplex PCR reads, giving one row per CDR3 protein. This table has 500,000 or so distinct CDR3 sequences, about 16% appearing once. Separately, the same data were catalogued under a study of T cells in Graves' hyperthyroidism and ophthalmopathy.

Sequenced here: peripheral blood mononuclear cells (PBMCs), sampled at new diagnosis, from a patient treated with antithyroid drugs. The receptors stem from a middle-aged woman with Graves disease.

There are a few counts of this clonotype. The rearrangement uses TRBV5-1 and TRBJ1-4; D uncertain. Trimming removed 2 bases at V and 5 bases at J, with 13 bases between. CDR3 length: 15 amino acids. CDR1 and CDR2 (germline): SGHRS, YFSETQ. CDR3 nucleotide sequence: TGCGCCAGCAGCTTACAAGGAGACGAGAATGAAAAACTGTTTTTT. Its protein is CASSLQGDENEKLFF.

In regard to this clonotype: This may be a read error, as it is one base from a much larger clone. The chain couples TRBV15 to TRBJ2-1, with D tentatively TRBD2 (6 bases). CDR3 length equals 16 residues. Germline V gene lookup returns CDR1 LNHNV and CDR2 YYDKDF (reference sequence). V was shortened by 0 bases and J by 2 bases, with 11 bases between the two germline ends. The chain's CDR3 is CATSRDFSGAYNEQFF. In DNA, the CDR3 is TGTGCCACCAGCAGAGATTTTAGCGGAGCCTACAATGAGCAGTTCTTC.

The chain carries TRBV10-3 and TRBJ1-5; D is unclear. Germline V lookup: CDR1 ENHRY, CDR2 SYGVKD. The CDR3 is 13 amino acids. V was trimmed by 0 bases and J by 8 bases, leaving 8 bases between them. The CDR3 coding sequence is TGTGCCATCAGTGAGTCGAATTGGGAGCCCCAGCATTTT. Translating gives CAISESNWEPQHF.

The rearrangement uses TRBV28 and TRBJ1-6; 8 nucleotides line up with TRBD1. CDR3 length: 14 amino acids. CDR1 and CDR2 (germline): MDHEN, SYDVKM. Unmatched junction bases numbered 10, after V lost 5 bases and J lost 13 bases. The CDR3 sequence is CASSQNYRTGPLHF. CDR3 in DNA: TGTGCCAGCAGTCAAAACTATCGGACAGGGCCCCTCCACTTT.

This clonotype was seen a handful of times. This chain connects TRBV6-1 to TRBJ2-3; the D gene could be TRBD1 or TRBD2 (6 bases each). Germline assignment: CDR1 MNHNS and CDR2 SASEGT. The CDR3 is made up of 18 amino acids. V lost 6 bases to trimming and J lost 2 bases, with 24 bases between them. The CDR3 here is CASSRQRRDTGSTDTQYF. The CDR3 bases are TGTGCCAGCAGCCGACAGCGGAGGGACACCGGGTCCACAGATACGCAGTATTTT.

This clonotype was counted many times. The chain employs TRBV2 and TRBJ2-7; unclear D gene. The CDR3 has 15 residues. The germline V gene has CDR1 SNHLY and CDR2 FYNNEI. The germline V and J ends were trimmed by 6 bases and 2 bases, with 17 bases remaining between them. Here the CDR3 DNA reads TGTGCCAGCAGGCCCCTGCTGGCATTGGCCTACGAGCAGTACTTC. The encoded protein is CASRPLLALAYEQYF.

CDR3 protein: CSARDPSGQYNQPQHF. In nucleotides, the CDR3 is TGCAGTGCTAGAGATCCCTCGGGACAGTACAATCAGCCCCAGCATTTT. The genes are TRBV20-1 and TRBJ1-5; 7 bases fit TRBD1. The ends lost 0 bases at V and 3 bases at J; junction bases unmatched: 8. Per germline, CDR1 DFQATT and CDR2 SNEGSKA (reference sequence). The CDR3 spans 16 residues.

This clonotype was recorded only once. The chain joins TRBV2 to TRBJ2-7, with no clear D. The CDR3 is 15 residues long. The V gene's germline CDR1 is SNHLY and CDR2 FYNNEI. Trimming left V 6 bases short and J 2 bases short, with 17 bases between. The CDR3 spells CASRVTHDATYEQYF. The CDR3 DNA follows: TGTGCCAGCAGGGTCACCCACGATGCCACCTACGAGCAGTACTTC.

The chain is built from TRBV9 and TRBJ2-1, with D tentatively TRBD1 (5 bases). Trimming pared 1 base from V and 0 bases from J, leaving 17 bases between. This CDR3 region has 18 residues. Germline values: CDR1 SGDLS, CDR2 YYNGEE. The CDR3 DNA is TGTGCCAGCAGCGTACGTCCCCCAGGGTCTGGCTCCTACAATGAGCAGTTCTTC. This translates into CASSVRPPGSGSYNEQFF.

This chain joins TRBV7-9 and TRBJ1-2; tentatively, D is TRBD1 (5 bases). CDR3 size: 17 residues. Germline V gene data show CDR1 as SEHNR and CDR2 as FQNEAQ (reference sequence). V lost 1 base and J 4 bases, leaving 19 bases between the germline ends. The DNA for the CDR3 is TGTGCCAGCAGCTTAGAAGGGGCTGTAAGTTTATCCTATGGCTACACCTTC. Its translation: CASSLEGAVSLSYGYTF.

This clonotype has more than one count but fewer than ten. J is TRBJ1-1 and V is TRBV30, with a tentative D call TRBD1 (5 bases). The CDR3 has 15 residues. Germline V gene data show CDR1 as GTSNPN and CDR2 as SVGIG (reference sequence). V was cut by 0 bases and J by 5 bases, with 16 bases left in between. The CDR3 reads CAWSVQGGGGTEAFF. The CDR3 DNA reads TGTGCCTGGAGTGTACAAGGCGGTGGGGGAACTGAAGCTTTCTTT.

This clonotype was seen at least ten times. This sequence joins TRBV12-3 or TRBV12-4 and TRBJ2-5, with TRBD2 as a possible D gene (5 bases). Trimming removed 4 bases at V and 3 bases at J, with 9 bases between. The CDR3 runs to 13 residues. CDR3 nucleotides: TGTGCCAGCAGTTGGACTGAAAAAGAGACCCAGTACTTC. The encoded protein is CASSWTEKETQYF.

This clonotype was detected a few times. The V and J genes are TRBV10-3 and TRBJ2-7; no definite D call. The CDR3 spans 11 residues. Germline loops: CDR1 ENHRY, CDR2 SYGVKD. V was pared by 2 bases and J by 4 bases, with 3 bases between. The CDR3 coding sequence is TGTGCCATCAGTGAGGTGTACGAGCAGTACTTC. The encoded protein is CAISEVYEQYF.

This clonotype was seen many times. J is TRBJ1-5 and V is TRBV6-1, with no clear D. The CDR3 extends over 12 amino acids. The V gene's germline CDR1 is MNHNS and CDR2 SASEGT. Trimming pared 3 bases from V and 7 bases from J, leaving 7 bases between. CDR3 sequence reads: CASSDPRQPQHF. The CDR3 DNA reads TGTGCCAGCAGTGACCCCCGGCAGCCCCAGCATTTT.

The V call is TRBV19, the J call TRBJ2-1; 11 bases align to TRBD2. V shed 7 bases, J shed 7 bases, and the junction held 9 bases outside the gene matches. CDR1 is LNHDA, CDR2 SQIVND, per germline (reference sequence). CDR3 size: 15 residues. CDR3 region: CASKGLAGGRNEQFF. The CDR3 DNA follows: TGTGCCAGTAAGGGGTTAGCGGGGGGGCGGAATGAGCAGTTCTTC.

The chain has TRBV5-1 and TRBJ2-2; a possible D gene is TRBD1 (6 bases). There are 17 residues in the CDR3. Germline V gives CDR1 SGHRS, CDR2 YFSETQ. V lost 6 bases and J lost 4, with 22 bases in between. CDR3 residues: CASTQAWPGAGTGELFF. The CDR3 DNA reads TGCGCCAGCACCCAGGCCTGGCCAGGGGCGGGCACCGGGGAGCTGTTTTTT.

This clonotype showed up many times. The chain joins TRBV7-2 to TRBJ2-5, with 7 bases matching TRBD2. Trimming took 3 bases from V and 7 from J; bases not matched to a gene: 2. The CDR3 runs to 12 residues. Germline CDR1 and CDR2: SGHTA and FQGNSA. The chain's CDR3 is CASSLGGGTQYF. DNA of the CDR3: TGTGCCAGCAGCTTGGGGGGGGGGACCCAGTACTTC. Full variable domain (outside the CDR3, taken from reference TRBV7-2 and TRBJ2-5): GAGVSQSPSNKVTEKGKDVELRCDPISGHTALYWYRQSLGQGLEFLIYFQGNSAPDKSGLPSDRFSAERTGGSVSTLTIQRTQQEDSAVYLCASSLGGGTQYFGPGTRLLVL.

The CDR3 DNA reads as TGTGCCAGCAGTGGGGGACCCATGGGGAATGAGCAGTTCTTC. It is translated as CASSGGPMGNEQFF. This chain uses TRBV28 with TRBJ2-1; D may be TRBD1 or TRBD2 (5 bases each). CDR3 size: 14 residues. Germline V gene sequence: CDR1 MDHEN, CDR2 SYDVKM. Trimming cost V 5 bases and J 7 bases, with 15 bases left between them.

There are many counts of this clonotype. CDR3 sequence (DNA): TGTGCCAGCTCATTGGGACCGGAGCAGCCCCAGCATTTT. Its protein product is CASSLGPEQPQHF. The gene calls are TRBV18 and TRBJ1-5; tentatively, D is TRBD1 (5 bases). Germline assignment: CDR1 KGHSH and CDR2 LQKENI. V lost 5 bases and J 7 bases, leaving 12 bases between the germline ends. This CDR3 is built from 13 residues. The full variable domain, in which reference TRBV18 and TRBJ1-5 provide the parts outside the CDR3, is NAGVMQNPRHLVRRRGQEARLRCSPMKGHSHVYWYRQLPEEGLKFMVYLQKENIIDESGMPKERFSAEFPKEGPSILRIQQVVRGDSAAYFCASSLGPEQPQHFGDGTRLSIL.

This clonotype was counted only a few times. This chain joins TRBV20-1 and TRBJ2-3; 9 nucleotides match TRBD2. The CDR3 is made up of 15 amino acids. V dropped 5 bases and J dropped 3; count of bases not matched to a gene: 9. Germline CDR1 reads DFQATT; CDR2 reads SNEGSKA (reference sequence). CDR3 coding DNA: TGCAGTGCTGAGGGGGCGGGGGGGCCTACAGATACGCAGTATTTT. Translated, it gives CSAEGAGGPTDTQYF.

Details on this clonotype: Given the absence of the conserved phenylalanine or tryptophan at the CDR3 end, a read error is likely. V gene TRBV30 combines with J gene TRBJ2-7, with D maybe TRBD2 (5 bases). The CDR3 totals 14 residues. V gave up 2 bases and J gave up 3 bases, with 14 bases separating them. CDR1 GTSNPN and CDR2 SVGIG come from the germline V gene (reference sequence). CDR3 coding DNA: TGTGCCTGGAGTCTCTCGGAGGATGACTACGAGCAGTACCTC. Its protein is CAWSLSEDDYEQYL.

There are many counts of this clonotype. This chain connects TRBV28 to TRBJ1-3; D unresolved. This CDR3 has 13 residues. V was trimmed by 4 bases and J by 0 bases, leaving 4 bases between them. Germline CDR1 MDHEN, CDR2 SYDVKM. The CDR3 region has the DNA TGTGCCAGCAGTTCCCTCTCTGGAAACACCATATATTTT. It yields the protein CASSSLSGNTIYF.

This clonotype turned up a few times. J is TRBJ2-5 and V is TRBV27, with D perhaps given as TRBD1 or TRBD2 (6 bases each). V was pared by 4 bases and J by 5 bases, with 14 bases between. This CDR3 region has 14 residues. In germline, CDR1 is MNHEY, CDR2 SMNVEV (reference sequence). This CDR3 reads CASSSWGAIETQYF. In nucleotides, the CDR3 is TGTGCCAGCAGTTCTTGGGGGGCGATCGAGACCCAGTACTTC.